This T cell receptor (beta chain) was profiled in a study of metastatic and nonmetastatic thyroid tumors. The wider study: Samples came from malignant and benign thyroid patients, and repertoires were compared across blood and tumor or nodule tissue.

Using MiXCR, TCRdb reanalyzed the PCR reads. In the table there are some 38,000 clones, about half of which are singletons. Trimming removed 3 bases from V and 3 bases from J; junction bases left unmatched: 9. The V gene's germline CDR1 is DFQATT and CDR2 SNEGSKA (reference sequence). The CDR3 has 17 residues. Study-level points and caveats: Reportedly, malignant thyroid tumors had significantly higher TCR beta diversity than benign nodules, in blood and tumor.

Concerning this clone itself: Its antigen is not identified.

All patients reached thyroid surgery having received no treatment beforehand. Material: tumor tissue. The TCR was taken from a male donor with papillary thyroid cancer or a benign thyroid nodule (not recorded which). Some clones in this sample may be carry-over from other donors' samples. V is TRBV20-1 and J is TRBJ2-3; 13 positions match TRBD2. This CDR3 reads CSARTSGRWLVTDTQYF. Here the CDR3 DNA reads TGCAGTGCTAGGACTAGCGGGAGGTGGTTGGTGACAGATACGCAGTATTTT.